Each of the 5 T cell receptor beta chains below was sequenced from the same sample in a study of breast tumors, draining lymph nodes, adjacent tissues. The lymph nodes were axillary draining lymph nodes from breast cancer patients. One entry per CDR3 protein, called by TCRdb with MiXCR from the multiplex PCR reads. This sample has 200,000 or so distinct CDR3 sequences, with around 29% found just once. The sample taken for sequencing was axillary lymph node tissue. The source of these receptors is a female donor with breast cancer. Some clones in this sample may be carry-over from other donors' samples.

At least ten counts were recorded for this clonotype. At one boundary the junction diverges from the germline segment, which might be a read error. The chain joins TRBV7-7 to TRBJ2-2, with D hard to call. Germline values: CDR1 SSHAT, CDR2 FNYEAQ (reference sequence). The CDR3 is made up of 14 amino acids. The CDR3 region is CASSPSANTGELFF. CDR3 DNA: TGTGCTAGCAGCCCCTCCGCGAACACCGGGGAGCTGTTTTTT.

This clonotype was detected a few times. The rearrangement joins TRBV6-5 to TRBJ1-1; a weak D match, TRBD1 (5 bases). V was pared by 6 bases and J by 1 base, with 15 bases between. CDR3 length: 15 amino acids. Germline CDR1 is MNHEY and CDR2 is SVGAGI. The DNA for the CDR3 is TGTGCCAGCAGCGCGACAGAAACCCGGAACACTGAAGCTTTCTTT. Translated, it gives CASSATETRNTEAFF.

This clonotype is medium-sized. The chain combines TRBV29-1 with TRBJ1-3; D is unclear. The CDR3 is 14 residues long. Per the germline V gene, CDR1 is SQVTM and CDR2 is ANQGSEA. V was trimmed by 4 bases and J by 0 bases, leaving 10 bases between them. CDR3 amino acids: CSVVVGSSGNTIYF. The CDR3 region has the DNA TGCAGCGTTGTTGTAGGGAGCTCTGGAAACACCATATATTTT. The full variable domain, its missing parts supplied by reference TRBV29-1 and TRBJ1-3, is SAVISQKPSRDICQRGTSLTIQCQVDSQVTMMFWYRQQPGQSLTLIATANQGSEATYESGFVIDKFPISRPNLTFSTLTVSNMSPEDSSIYLCSVVVGSSGNTIYFGEGSWLTVV.

With regard to this clonotype: This may be a read error, as it is one base from a much larger clone. The chain is built from TRBV20-1 and TRBJ1-5; unclear D gene. Germline CDR1 is DFQATT and CDR2 is SNEGSKA (reference sequence). This CDR3 is 14 amino acids long. The CDR3 is CSARAGNSNPPQHF. The CDR3 region has the DNA TGCAGTGCTAGAGCAGGTAATAGCAATCCGCCCCAGCATTTT.

This clonotype was seen a few times. This chain links TRBV7-6 with TRBJ1-1, with D uncertain. Deletions cut 3 bases from V and 5 bases from J, with 10 bases between. This CDR3 spans 13 amino acids. Germline values: CDR1 SGHVS, CDR2 FNYEAQ. CDR3 in DNA: TGTGCCAGCAGCTTGACCCGGGGTACTGAAGCTTTCTTT. Translation gives CASSLTRGTEAFF.